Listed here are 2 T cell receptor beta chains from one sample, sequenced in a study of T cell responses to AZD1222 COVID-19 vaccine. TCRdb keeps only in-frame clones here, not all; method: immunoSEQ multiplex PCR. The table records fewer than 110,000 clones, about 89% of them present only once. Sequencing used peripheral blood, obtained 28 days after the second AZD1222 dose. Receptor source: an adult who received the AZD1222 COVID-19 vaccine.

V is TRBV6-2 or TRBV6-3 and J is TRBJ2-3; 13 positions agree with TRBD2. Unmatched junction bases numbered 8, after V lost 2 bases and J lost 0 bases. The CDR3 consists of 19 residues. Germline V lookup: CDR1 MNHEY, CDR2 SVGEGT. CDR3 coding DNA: TGTGCCAGCAGTTACCTGGGACTAGCGGGATCCGGTAGCACAGATACGCAGTATTTT. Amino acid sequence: CASSYLGLAGSGSTDTQYF.

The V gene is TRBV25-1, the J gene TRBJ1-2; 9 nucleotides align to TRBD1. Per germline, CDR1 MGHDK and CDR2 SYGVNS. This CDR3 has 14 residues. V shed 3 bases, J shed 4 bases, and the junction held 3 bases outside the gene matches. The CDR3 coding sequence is TGTGCCAGCAGTGACACAGGGGGCAGCTATGGCTACACCTTC. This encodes CASSDTGGSYGYTF.